The clone carrying this T cell receptor beta chain was seen at least ten times. Template material for amplifying TCR beta CDR3 regions consisted of RNA transcripts. TCR CDR3 underwent first-round RT-PCR with the HTBI primer set. Each CDR3 protein gets one entry after TCRdb re-called the multiplex PCR reads with MiXCR. Of hundreds of thousands of distinct CDR3 sequences in the sample, more than 15% were seen once. The study included ophthalmopathy patients with Clinical Activity Score at least 3, NOSPECS grade at least 4 and duration under 3 months. This sample was taken from a study of T cells in Graves' hyperthyroidism and ophthalmopathy. This CDR3 is built from 15 residues. Trimming shortened V by 3 bases and J by 1 base, and 13 bases separated the two germline ends. Germline CDR1 reads MDHEN; CDR2 reads SYDVKM.

This clonotype originated in a woman in her thirties or forties with Graves' ophthalmopathy. Sequenced material: blood. The chain carries TRBV28 and TRBJ2-7; D gene unclear. The CDR3 loop is CASSLPWTPSYEQYF. CDR3 coding DNA: TGTGCCAGCAGTTTGCCATGGACCCCGTCCTACGAGCAGTACTTC. The full variable domain, its missing parts supplied by reference TRBV28 and TRBJ2-7, is DVKVTQSSRYLVKRTGEKVFLECVQDMDHENMFWYRQDPGLGLRLIYFSYDVKMKEKGDIPEGYSVSREKKERFSLILESASTNQTSMYLCASSLPWTPSYEQYFGPGTRLTVT.